The present entry profiles one TCR beta chain with its context. Its cognate antigen is unknown. Assay: immunoSEQ multiplex PCR; the TCRdb copy retains only in-frame clones and omits some. This sample carries around 80,000 clones, 70% to 90% of them seen once, and the ten largest clones take around 9.3%. Germline V gives CDR1 MGHRA, CDR2 YSYEKL. V lost 0 bases and J 1 base, leaving 19 bases between the germline ends. CDR3 size: 19 residues. These data originate in a study of T cell responses to AZD1222 COVID-19 vaccine. Study-level points and caveats: Spike-specific TCR breadth rose after two AZD1222 doses, and depth rose as well. Females outnumbered males among donors, who were mostly white British; clonal diversity was possibly underestimated. Nearly half of spike-specific TCRs reportedly target variant regions that are unmutated in the B.1.351 and B.1.1.7 variants. At 160-218 and 743-854, vaccine-associated CD4 TCRs were dominant, and they spanned spike.

The J gene is TRBJ2-4, the V gene TRBV4-1; the D gene could be TRBD1 or TRBD2 (5 bases each). The sequenced sample was peripheral blood, obtained 28 days after the second AZD1222 dose. The source of this sequence is an adult who received the AZD1222 COVID-19 vaccine. CDR3 nucleotide sequence: TGCGCCAGCAGCCAAGATCGAAGTGCCATGAGGGGCGCCAAAAACATTCAGTACTTC. This gives the protein CASSQDRSAMRGAKNIQYF.